These 15 T cell receptor beta chains were sequenced from one sample in a study of blood T cell repertoires in COVID-19. The assay was immunoSEQ multiplex PCR, and TCRdb's table has in-frame clones only and misses some. Seen here are under 250,000 clones, 92% observed once, and the top ten hold more than 0.95%. The material sequenced was peripheral blood. The source is a man aged 25 to 45 with acute or convalescent COVID-19.

This clone was seen once. The chain combines TRBV6-5 with TRBJ1-2; 7 nucleotides match TRBD1. The junction had 14 bases not matched to a gene; V was cut back by 6 bases and J by 10 bases. CDR1 and CDR2 (germline): MNHEY, SVGAGI. This CDR3 is 14 amino acids long. CDR3 DNA: TGTGCCAGCAGGCAAGACAGGGACTCCTATCTCTACACCTTC. This codes for CASRQDRDSYLYTF.

The chain links TRBV5-1 to TRBJ1-4; TRBD1 might be the D (5 bases). This CDR3 contains 15 residues. The germline V gene has CDR1 SGHRS and CDR2 YFSETQ. V was shortened by 3 bases and J by 8 bases, with 17 bases between the two germline ends. The CDR3 loop is CASSSGGTRGEKLFF. As DNA, the CDR3 is TGCGCCAGCAGCTCGGGGGGGACCCGTGGGGAAAAACTGTTTTTT.

The V gene is TRBV7-2, the J gene TRBJ2-7, with 10 bases that match TRBD2. Germline loops: CDR1 SGHTA, CDR2 FQGNSA. The V gene end was trimmed by 5 bases and the J gene end by 5 bases; junction bases not matched to a gene: 9. This CDR3 has 15 amino acids. CDR3 nucleotides: TGTGCCAGCAGCAACCTCCTAGCGGGAGAGGACGAGCAGTACTTC. As protein: CASSNLLAGEDEQYF.

The chain is built from TRBV5-1 and TRBJ1-6; 7 bases are shared with TRBD1. The J segment lost 9 bases and the V segment lost 0 bases, leaving 6 bases of the junction unmatched. The CDR3 is 15 amino acids. The germline V gene has CDR1 SGHRS and CDR2 YFSETQ. CDR3 loop: CASSLVLGDSSPLHF. Written as DNA, the CDR3 is TGCGCCAGCAGCTTGGTTTTGGGGGACAGTTCACCCCTCCACTTT.

The rearrangement uses TRBV3-1 (or the pseudogene TRBV3-2) and TRBJ2-3; D is unresolved. The CDR3 runs to 15 residues. Trimming cost V 0 bases and J 5 bases, with 12 bases left between them. Germline V gene data show CDR1 as LGHDT and CDR2 as YNNKEL (reference sequence). The DNA for the CDR3 is TGTGCCAGCAGCCAAGATCCCGGGTTTATAGATACGCAGTATTTT. This codes for CASSQDPGFIDTQYF.

The chain joins TRBV10-3 to TRBJ2-1; 10 bases are a match to TRBD2. The V gene's germline CDR1 is ENHRY and CDR2 SYGVKD. CDR3 length: 17 amino acids. V was pared by 0 bases and J by 6 bases, with 8 bases of the junction left unmatched. The CDR3 reads CAISESASGRRGNEQFF. CDR3 in DNA: TGTGCCATCAGTGAGTCAGCTAGCGGGAGAAGGGGCAATGAGCAGTTCTTC.

The chain links TRBV30 to TRBJ1-4, with D tentatively TRBD1 (5 bases). The V end lost 1 base, the J end lost 10 bases, and 13 bases lay between the germline ends. The CDR3 runs 13 residues. Germline V CDR1 and CDR2: GTSNPN, SVGIG (reference sequence). CDR3 DNA: TGTGCCTGGAGTGGAGGTTCGGGGGGAAAACTGTTTTTT. This encodes CAWSGGSGGKLFF.

This chain uses TRBV27 with TRBJ2-2; TRBD1 agrees at 10 bases. The CDR3 consists of 15 residues. With V trimmed by 5 bases and J by 6 bases, 6 bases remained unmatched. The germline gives CDR1 MNHEY, CDR2 SMNVEV (reference sequence). The CDR3 DNA follows: TGTGCCAGCAGTCCCGGGGGGACAGGGGCCGGGGAGCTGTTTTTT. This sequence encodes CASSPGGTGAGELFF.

The chain is built from TRBV30 and TRBJ1-5; 8 nucleotides agree with TRBD1. V lost 2 bases to trimming and J lost 7 bases; unmatched junction nucleotides: 4. The CDR3 is made up of 13 amino acids. Germline lookup yields CDR1 GTSNPN and CDR2 SVGIG (reference sequence). CDR3 in DNA: TGTGCCTGGAGTAGGACAGGGTACCAGCCCCAGCATTTT. Protein: CAWSRTGYQPQHF.

V usage is TRBV7-3 and J usage is TRBJ2-7; 12 positions match TRBD2. From germline, CDR1 is SGHTA and CDR2 FQGTGA. The CDR3 length is 15 residues. V lost 6 bases, J lost 2 bases, and 5 bases stayed unmatched. CDR3: CASSQGLAGPYEQYF. In nucleotides, the CDR3 is TGTGCCAGCAGTCAGGGACTAGCGGGTCCCTACGAGCAGTACTTC.

The chain combines TRBV5-6 with TRBJ1-1; unclear D gene. The germline gives CDR1 SGHDT, CDR2 YYEEEE. The V gene lost 3 bases and the J gene lost 3 bases, with 12 bases spanning the gap. The CDR3 length is 14 residues. This CDR3 is CASSYGGKHTEAFF. In nucleotides, the CDR3 is TGTGCCAGCAGCTACGGCGGGAAGCACACTGAAGCTTTCTTT. Full variable domain (outside the CDR3, taken from reference TRBV5-6 and TRBJ1-1): DAGVTQSPTHLIKTRGQQVTLRCSPKSGHDTVSWYQQALGQGPQFIFQYYEEEERQRGNFPDRFSGHQFPNYSSELNVNALLLGDSALYLCASSYGGKHTEAFFGQGTRLTVV.

This chain connects TRBV30 to TRBJ2-1, with D possibly being TRBD2 (5 bases). The V gene's germline CDR1 is GTSNPN and CDR2 SVGIG (reference sequence). This CDR3 has 11 amino acids. V shed 3 bases and J shed 10 bases, with 10 bases lying between them. This CDR3 is CAWRDSVEQFF. CDR3 DNA: TGTGCCTGGAGGGACTCTGTCGAGCAGTTCTTC.

This clone was counted once. This chain joins TRBV3-1 (or the pseudogene TRBV3-2) and TRBJ2-7; the D gene is possibly TRBD1 (6 bases). The CDR3 sequence is 15 residues long. V was pared by 3 bases and J by 0 bases, with 12 bases between. Germline loops: CDR1 LGHDT, CDR2 YNNKEL (reference sequence). The CDR3 sequence: CASSHLGGSSYEQYF. DNA of the CDR3: TGTGCCAGCAGCCACCTAGGGGGTAGCTCCTACGAGCAGTACTTC.

The gene calls are TRBV7-6 and TRBJ2-2, with 10 bases identical to TRBD2. Germline V lookup: CDR1 SGHVS, CDR2 FNYEAQ. V shed 2 bases, J shed 5 bases, and the junction held 14 bases outside the gene matches. This CDR3 contains 19 residues. CDR3 coding DNA: TGTGCCAGCAGCTTAAACCCCCCGTTTAGTAGCGGGGGGACCGGGGAGCTGTTTTTT. Translating it yields CASSLNPPFSSGGTGELFF.

The chain has TRBV19 and TRBJ1-2, with no clear D. Trimming stripped 2 bases from V and 7 bases from J, with 17 bases between. The CDR3 sequence is 15 residues long. Germline CDR1 reads LNHDA; CDR2 reads SQIVND (reference sequence). The CDR3 region is CASSITDRGGGGYTF. DNA of the CDR3: TGTGCCAGTAGTATAACGGACCGGGGAGGAGGTGGCTACACCTTC.